A single sample is the source of the 30 T cell receptor beta chains below, sequenced in a study of T-cell reconstitution after alpha-beta-depleted transplantation in children. Unique molecular identifiers featured in how the TCRbeta library was prepared. TCRdb re-derived calls from the PCR reads in MiXCR, one entry per CDR3 protein. The data show about 980,000 distinct CDR3 sequences, with roughly 29% seen just once and about 28% held by the top ten. This sample comprised PBMCs, mostly from graft donor cells, obtained 360 days after TCRalphabeta/CD19-depleted stem cell transplant. The receptors here all came from a boy in the first two years of life who had a stem cell transplant for SCID, so the T cells may come from the graft donor.

This clonotype was found many times. This rearrangement joins TRBV25-1 to TRBJ2-3, with D maybe TRBD2 (5 bases). V shed 5 bases and J shed 2 bases, with 8 bases lying between them. Germline values: CDR1 MGHDK, CDR2 SYGVNS. This CDR3 contains 13 residues. CDR3 loop: CASSRLLTDTQYF. The CDR3, as DNA: TGTGCCAGCAGTAGACTACTCACAGATACGCAGTATTTT.

The gene calls are TRBV9 and TRBJ2-7; D might be TRBD2 (7 bases). Trimming cost V 0 bases and J 0 bases, with 22 bases left between them. CDR1 and CDR2 from the germline V gene are SGDLS and YYNGEE. There are 19 residues in the CDR3. The CDR3 protein is CASSVGSGVGLAVSYEQYF. In DNA, the CDR3 is TGTGCCAGCAGCGTAGGGTCAGGGGTCGGGCTAGCGGTCTCCTACGAGCAGTACTTC.

This clonotype was seen only a few times. The CDR3 spells CASSFWSFGQSPSYEQYF. DNA of the CDR3: TGTGCCAGCAGTTTTTGGTCTTTCGGGCAGTCTCCATCCTACGAGCAGTACTTC. The V call is TRBV27, the J call TRBJ2-7; no clear D gene. The CDR3 runs to 18 residues. V shed 3 bases and J shed 1 base, with 22 bases lying between them. Germline assignment: CDR1 MNHEY and CDR2 SMNVEV (reference sequence).

The rearrangement links TRBV4-3 to TRBJ2-7; D possibly corresponds to TRBD2 (5 bases). With 0 bases removed from V and 2 bases from J, the gap between germline ends came to 8 bases. The CDR3 consists of 14 residues. The germline V gene encodes CDR1 LGHNA and CDR2 YSLEER. CDR3 region: CASSQDIGAYEQYF. CDR3 bases: TGCGCCAGCAGCCAAGATATCGGGGCCTACGAGCAGTACTTC.

The CDR3 sequence is CSVGSADSYEQYF. The DNA of the CDR3 is TGCAGCGTTGGGTCAGCGGACTCCTACGAGCAGTACTTC. This chain joins TRBV29-1 and TRBJ2-7, with a possible D match to TRBD2 (5 bases). V lost 4 bases and J 0 bases, leaving 10 bases between the germline ends. This CDR3 has 13 residues. The germline V gene has CDR1 SQVTM and CDR2 ANQGSEA.

This chain joins TRBV9 and TRBJ1-1; 7 bases agree with TRBD1. The J segment lost 0 bases and the V segment lost 7 bases, leaving 6 bases of the junction unmatched. The CDR3 contains 14 residues. Germline V gene sequence: CDR1 SGDLS, CDR2 YYNGEE. The CDR3 DNA follows: TGTGCCAGCGGGACAGACTCTATGAACACTGAAGCTTTCTTT. As protein: CASGTDSMNTEAFF. The complete variable domain, with remaining parts taken from reference TRBV9 and TRBJ1-1, reads DSGVTQTPKHLITATGQRVTLRCSPRSGDLSVYWYQQSLDQGLQFLIQYYNGEERAKGNILERFSAQQFPDLHSELNLSSLELGDSALYFCASGTDSMNTEAFFGQGTRLTVV.

This clonotype was recorded a few times. The V gene is TRBV2, the J gene TRBJ2-1; D remains unclear. The V end was cut by 2 bases, the J end by 10 bases, with 9 bases between. The CDR3 contains 12 residues. Germline-derived CDR1 and CDR2 are SNHLY and FYNNEI. CDR3 in amino acids: CASSEMGCEQFF. In DNA form, the CDR3 reads TGTGCCAGCAGTGAAATGGGGTGCGAGCAGTTCTTC.

This chain connects TRBV6-5 to TRBJ2-1, with D perhaps matching TRBD1 (5 bases). V lost 2 bases and J 6 bases, leaving 14 bases between the germline ends. The CDR3 runs 15 residues. Germline-derived CDR1 and CDR2 are MNHEY and SVGAGI. CDR3 sequence (DNA): TGTGCCAGCAGTTACAAAGGGGTCCTCCTCAATGAGCAGTTCTTC. It is translated as CASSYKGVLLNEQFF.

The CDR3 DNA reads TGTGCCAGCAGCTTATCGGTCAGGGGGCCTGAGCAGTTCTTC. Its translation: CASSLSVRGPEQFF. The rearrangement links TRBV7-6 to TRBJ2-1, with 8 nucleotides matching TRBD1. The germline V gene encodes CDR1 SGHVS and CDR2 FNYEAQ. Trimming cost V 2 bases and J 9 bases; bases outside gene matches: 6. The CDR3 length is 14 residues.

The chain has TRBV7-4 and TRBJ1-1; D unresolved. The CDR3 extends over 15 amino acids. Germline loops: CDR1 SGHVT, CDR2 SQSDAQ. Trimming pared 0 bases from V and 1 base from J, leaving 9 bases between. The CDR3: CASSLARRRNTEAFF. CDR3 sequence (DNA): TGTGCCAGCAGCTTAGCCCGACGGAGGAACACTGAAGCTTTCTTT.

The genes are TRBV24-1 and TRBJ2-7; 8 bases align to TRBD1. The CDR3 covers 15 residues. Germline V lookup: CDR1 KGHDR, CDR2 SFDVKD. V was clipped by 9 bases and J by 3 bases; unmatched bases: 12. Written as DNA, the CDR3 is TGTGCCACCGGGACAGGCCCTCTTCGATACTACGAGCAGTACTTC. Translated, it gives CATGTGPLRYYEQYF.

This chain joins TRBV4-1 and TRBJ2-7, with a weak D call TRBD2 (5 bases). The CDR3 is 15 amino acids. With 4 bases removed from V and 3 bases from J, the gap between germline ends came to 16 bases. Germline assignment: CDR1 MGHRA and CDR2 YSYEKL. Here the CDR3 DNA reads TGCGCCAGCAGCCCATCTTTAGGGAGACACTACGAGCAGTACTTC. Amino acids: CASSPSLGRHYEQYF.

The rearrangement uses TRBV20-1 and TRBJ2-1; maybe TRBD1 (6 bases). CDR1 DFQATT and CDR2 SNEGSKA come from the germline V gene (reference sequence). V lost 0 bases and J lost 9, with 18 bases in between. This CDR3 comprises 15 residues. The CDR3 coding sequence is TGCAGTGCTAGAGATTCCCGGATAGTAGGGGGTGAGCAGTTCTTC. It codes for CSARDSRIVGGEQFF.

DNA of the CDR3: TGTGCCAGCAGTTCACGGCCGGGGTTTGAAGCTTTCTTT. Protein: CASSSRPGFEAFF. V usage is TRBV12-3 or TRBV12-4 and J usage is TRBJ1-1, with D unclear. CDR3 size: 13 residues. Trimming left V 4 bases short and J 7 bases short, with 13 bases between.

This clonotype was counted a few times. V usage is TRBV6-5 and J usage is TRBJ2-7, with D possibly being TRBD2 (6 bases). Per the germline V gene, CDR1 is MNHEY and CDR2 is SVGAGI. V was trimmed by 0 bases and J by 2 bases, leaving 14 bases between them. CDR3 length: 16 amino acids. The CDR3 is CASSYSMGGRPYEQYF. CDR3 coding DNA: TGTGCCAGCAGTTACTCGATGGGGGGACGACCCTACGAGCAGTACTTC.

This clonotype was found a few times. The chain carries TRBV4-2 and TRBJ1-4, with D possibly matching TRBD1 (5 bases). Trimming took off 4 bases at V and 5 bases at J, with 17 bases between the two ends. This CDR3 region has 16 residues. Germline assignment: CDR1 LGHNA and CDR2 YNFKEQ. The DNA of the CDR3 is TGTGCCAGCAGCCTCGGGACCAACGACCCAAATGAAAAACTGTTTTTT. Translation: CASSLGTNDPNEKLFF.

This clonotype was counted only a few times. J is TRBJ1-2 and V is TRBV5-1; D remains unclear. V lost 4 bases to trimming and J lost 3 bases, with 13 bases between them. CDR1 is SGHRS, CDR2 YFSETQ, per germline. The CDR3 consists of 14 residues. The CDR3 DNA sequence: TGCGCCAGCAGCGTCGACCGCATTTACTATGGCTACACCTTC. Translating it yields CASSVDRIYYGYTF.

This clonotype has more than one count but fewer than ten. This chain joins TRBV3-1 and TRBJ1-1, with 10 bases matching TRBD1. Germline V CDR1 and CDR2: LGHDT, YNNKEL (reference sequence). Germline trimming cut 3 bases from V and 4 bases from J; bases unmatched to any gene: 8. The CDR3 spans 16 residues. CDR3 DNA: TGTGCCAGCAGCCAGCGGACAGGGGGAGGCGTCACTGAAGCTTTCTTT. It codes for CASSQRTGGGVTEAFF.

The sample holds a few counts of this clonotype. This rearrangement joins TRBV5-1 to TRBJ2-3; a possible D gene is TRBD1 (6 bases). The CDR3 is 15 amino acids. V was clipped by 3 bases and J by 0 bases, with 11 bases between them. Germline lookup yields CDR1 SGHRS and CDR2 YFSETQ. This chain's CDR3 is CASSYTGQSTDTQYF. The CDR3 nucleotides are TGCGCCAGCAGCTACACCGGACAGAGCACAGATACGCAGTATTTT.

In this sample, this clonotype turned up once. J is TRBJ1-2 and V is TRBV12-3 or TRBV12-4; 7 bases map to TRBD1. CDR3 length: 13 residues. Germline trimming cut 6 bases from V and 4 bases from J; bases unmatched to any gene: 5. As DNA, the CDR3 is TGTGCCAGCAGAACAGGGGTAGGCTATGGCTACACCTTC. Translated: CASRTGVGYGYTF.

The rearrangement joins TRBV20-1 to TRBJ2-3, with 10 bases fitting TRBD1. J lost 6 bases, V lost 5 bases, and 11 bases had no gene match. The CDR3 is 15 amino acids. Germline CDR1 DFQATT, CDR2 SNEGSKA (reference sequence). The CDR3: CSASLRQGALDTQYF. The DNA of the CDR3 is TGCAGTGCTTCGTTAAGACAGGGGGCTTTGGATACGCAGTATTTT.

This clonotype was seen a handful of times. This chain uses TRBV20-1 with TRBJ2-1; 13 bases line up with TRBD2. V shed 0 bases and J 4 bases; nucleotides not matched to a gene: 6. The CDR3 runs to 17 residues. The germline V gene encodes CDR1 DFQATT and CDR2 SNEGSKA (reference sequence). This CDR3 is CSARDPTTSGGYNEQFF. CDR3 DNA: TGCAGTGCTAGAGACCCTACGACTAGCGGGGGGTACAATGAGCAGTTCTTC.

This chain links TRBV12-3 or TRBV12-4 with TRBJ1-4; possible D gene TRBD1, 5 bases. V lost 6 bases and J lost 6, with 17 bases in between. The CDR3 runs to 15 residues. CDR3 sequence reads: CASSPHGTKHEKLFF. In nucleotides, the CDR3 is TGTGCCAGCAGCCCCCACGGGACCAAGCATGAAAAACTGTTTTTT.

The chain recombines TRBV12-3 or TRBV12-4 with TRBJ1-1, with D uncertain. The CDR3 covers 16 residues. V was cut by 0 bases and J by 3 bases, with 14 bases left in between. This CDR3 is CASSLAGLRSDTEAFF. The CDR3 bases are TGTGCCAGCAGTTTAGCGGGCCTCCGCTCGGACACTGAAGCTTTCTTT.

This clonotype showed up just a few times. This chain links TRBV5-6 with TRBJ2-5, with TRBD2 matching 7 bases. V was clipped by 4 bases and J by 2 bases; unmatched bases: 8. This CDR3 has 15 amino acids. Germline-derived CDR1 and CDR2 are SGHDT and YYEEEE. The CDR3 bases are TGTGCCAGCAGCCGCTCTCCGGGGGGACAAGAGACCCAGTACTTC. Its translation is CASSRSPGGQETQYF.

The V call is TRBV5-1, the J call TRBJ1-2; 12 positions match TRBD1. Germline lookup yields CDR1 SGHRS and CDR2 YFSETQ. Trimming took 1 base from V and 8 from J; bases not matched to a gene: 9. CDR3 length equals 16 residues. CDR3 nucleotides: TGCGCCAGCAGCTTGCCCCGGGACAGGGGGCCCGGGGGCTACACCTTC. It is translated as CASSLPRDRGPGGYTF.

The chain uses TRBV19 and TRBJ2-7, with a possible D match to TRBD2 (6 bases). Deletions cut 3 bases from V and 2 bases from J, with 14 bases between. Germline V gives CDR1 LNHDA, CDR2 SQIVND (reference sequence). The CDR3 runs to 15 residues. CDR3 coding DNA: TGTGCCAGTAGTATTGGGAGGACCGACCCCTACGAGCAGTACTTC. Protein: CASSIGRTDPYEQYF.

This clonotype was picked up a small number of times. V usage is TRBV18 and J usage is TRBJ2-1; TRBD2 matches at 7 bases. The CDR3 totals 15 residues. CDR1 KGHSH and CDR2 LQKENI come from the germline V gene. The ends lost 4 bases at V and 5 bases at J; junction bases unmatched: 8. The CDR3 DNA is TGTGCCAGCTCACGTCAGGCGGGGGTTAACAATGAGCAGTTCTTC. This sequence encodes CASSRQAGVNNEQFF.

There are a few counts of this clonotype. This chain links TRBV3-1 with TRBJ2-7, with TRBD2 matching 11 bases. V lost 4 bases, J lost 2 bases, and 10 bases stayed unmatched. Germline V lookup: CDR1 LGHDT, CDR2 YNNKEL (reference sequence). The CDR3 consists of 17 residues. CDR3: CASSLSSGGPNPYEQYF. The DNA for the CDR3 is TGTGCCAGCAGCCTGTCTAGCGGGGGGCCGAACCCCTACGAGCAGTACTTC.

This clonotype was observed many times. The chain combines TRBV28 with TRBJ2-7; D is unclear. The germline V gene encodes CDR1 MDHEN and CDR2 SYDVKM. V was clipped by 2 bases and J by 0 bases, with 17 bases between them. The CDR3 consists of 17 residues. DNA of the CDR3: TGTGCCAGCAGTTTAAGTTTTCGGGCGGCCCTCTCCTACGAGCAGTACTTC. Translating gives CASSLSFRAALSYEQYF. Combining the CDR3 with reference TRBV28 and TRBJ2-7 gives the whole variable domain DVKVTQSSRYLVKRTGEKVFLECVQDMDHENMFWYRQDPGLGLRLIYFSYDVKMKEKGDIPEGYSVSREKKERFSLILESASTNQTSMYLCASSLSFRAALSYEQYFGPGTRLTVT.